What follows are 22 T cell receptor beta chains derived from one specimen sequenced in a study of radiation and T cells in renal cell carcinoma. Time point of the sample: blood 2 weeks post-SBRT. Regarding treatment: 15 Gy SBRT to primary tumor, nephrectomy 4 weeks later. This table comes from immunoSEQ multiplex PCR, and its TCRdb copy is limited to in-frame clones, with some not included. The sample carries 100,000 to 150,000 clones, about four fifths recorded once. The source material was blood, sampled from a patient whose treatment included radiotherapy and nephrectomy. The receptors stem from a man aged 50 to 59 with renal cell carcinoma.

CDR3 loop: CASSPLPGTDTQYF. Here the CDR3 DNA reads TGTGCCAGCAGCCCCCTCCCAGGCACAGATACGCAGTATTTT. V gene TRBV11-1 combines with J gene TRBJ2-3, with D uncertain. The CDR3 is 14 amino acids. Germline CDR1 is SGHAT and CDR2 is FQDESV (reference sequence). Trimming removed 5 bases from V and 1 base from J, with 10 bases in between.

This sequence joins TRBV4-3 and TRBJ1-2; D gene unclear. Trimming pared 6 bases from V and 8 bases from J, leaving 16 bases between. The germline V gene has CDR1 LGHNA and CDR2 YSLEER. The CDR3 has 13 residues. The CDR3 DNA sequence: TGCGCCAGCAGTGAAGTAGGGATAGGAGGCTACACCTTC. This sequence encodes CASSEVGIGGYTF.

This chain joins TRBV5-4 and TRBJ1-2; D gene uncertain. The length of the CDR3 is 12 residues. V lost 4 bases and J 6 bases, leaving 10 bases between the germline ends. Germline assignment: CDR1 SGHNT and CDR2 YYREEE (reference sequence). The CDR3 DNA sequence: TGTGCCAGCAGCGCTGACAATAATGGCTACACCTTC. Its translation: CASSADNNGYTF. Drawing the rest from reference TRBV5-4 and TRBJ1-2, the complete variable domain is ETGVTQSPTHLIKTRGQQVTLRCSSQSGHNTVSWYQQALGQGPQFIFQYYREEENGRGNFPPRFSGLQFPNYSSELNVNALELDDSALYLCASSADNNGYTFGSGTRLTVV.

The chain joins TRBV7-2 to TRBJ2-5; tentative D call: TRBD2 (6 bases). Trimming cost V 4 bases and J 2 bases, with 11 bases left between them. CDR3 length: 14 residues. CDR1 and CDR2 from the germline V gene are SGHTA and FQGNSA. CDR3 in DNA: TGTGCCAGCAGCTCCATAGCGGATCAAGAGACCCAGTACTTC. Its protein is CASSSIADQETQYF. The full variable domain, with the rest looked up from reference TRBV7-2 and TRBJ2-5, is GAGVSQSPSNKVTEKGKDVELRCDPISGHTALYWYRQSLGQGLEFLIYFQGNSAPDKSGLPSDRFSAERTGGSVSTLTIQRTQQEDSAVYLCASSSIADQETQYFGPGTRLLVL.

This rearrangement joins TRBV28 to TRBJ2-7; D remains unclear. Germline CDR1 and CDR2: MDHEN and SYDVKM. Trimming removed 6 bases at V and 7 bases at J, with 19 bases between. The CDR3 spans 14 residues. CDR3 nucleotides: TGTGCCAGCAGCACTTGGGCCAGTATTGTTGAGCAGTACTTC. It codes for CASSTWASIVEQYF.

The chain is built from TRBV2 and TRBJ1-4; no reliable D call. The CDR3 has 15 amino acids. V lost 4 bases and J 6 bases, leaving 15 bases between the germline ends. Looked up from germline, CDR1 is SNHLY and CDR2 is FYNNEI. The CDR3 region has the DNA TGTGCCAGCAGTGGGGGAGACGAGATATATGAAAAACTGTTTTTT. It codes for CASSGGDEIYEKLFF. Variable domain in full (rest from reference TRBV2 and TRBJ1-4): EPEVTQTPSHQVTQMGQEVILRCVPISNHLYFYWYRQILGQKVEFLVSFYNNEISEKSEIFDDQFSVERPDGSNFTLKIRSTKLEDSAMYFCASSGGDEIYEKLFFGSGTQLSVL.

The gene calls are TRBV9 and TRBJ2-7; D is undetermined. There are 14 residues in the CDR3. With 4 bases removed from V and 1 base from J, the gap between germline ends came to 12 bases. Germline CDR1 reads SGDLS; CDR2 reads YYNGEE. The CDR3 nucleotides read TGTGCCAGCAGCCTCAGTGTCAGTTCCTACGAGCAGTACTTC. It is translated as CASSLSVSSYEQYF.

The rearrangement joins TRBV7-9 to TRBJ2-7; D is uncertain. CDR3 length equals 13 residues. V was cut by 1 base and J by 6 bases, with 10 bases left in between. From germline, CDR1 is SEHNR and CDR2 FQNEAQ (reference sequence). Written as DNA, the CDR3 is TGTGCCAGCAGCTTAGAGCAAGGGTTCGAGCAGTACTTC. Translated: CASSLEQGFEQYF.

The chain employs TRBV5-1 and TRBJ2-3, with 12 nucleotides matching TRBD2. The CDR3 loop spans 18 amino acids. V trimming: 7 bases; J trimming: 0 bases; junction bases outside the gene matches: 12. Germline CDR1 SGHRS, CDR2 YFSETQ. In DNA form, the CDR3 reads TGCGCCAGCGGCCTGGGCTCTAGCGGGGGGGCGAGCACAGATACGCAGTATTTT. It yields the protein CASGLGSSGGASTDTQYF.

This clone was detected a few times. The CDR3 spells CASSMDRGYGYTF. CDR3 nucleotide sequence: TGTGCCAGTAGTATGGACAGGGGCTATGGCTACACCTTC. The chain recombines TRBV19 with TRBJ1-2; 9 nucleotides match TRBD1. Germline V CDR1 and CDR2: LNHDA, SQIVND (reference sequence). V was pared by 3 bases and J by 4 bases, with 0 bases of the junction left unmatched. This CDR3 contains 13 residues.

The CDR3 nucleotides read TGTGCCAGCAGTGACTCGCCGGACACTGAAGCTTTCTTT. It specifies CASSDSPDTEAFF. The chain employs TRBV6-4 and TRBJ1-1; no firm D call. Germline V gives CDR1 MRHNA, CDR2 SNTAGT. This CDR3 contains 13 residues. Trimming removed 0 bases from V and 3 bases from J, with 5 bases in between.

The rearrangement joins TRBV19 to TRBJ2-7; 9 nucleotides line up with TRBD2. V shed 6 bases and J 2 bases; nucleotides not matched to a gene: 8. Germline-derived CDR1 and CDR2 are LNHDA and SQIVND (reference sequence). This CDR3 region has 15 residues. The CDR3: CASSLWLAGTYEQYF. In nucleotides, the CDR3 is TGTGCCAGTAGCCTCTGGCTAGCGGGGACCTACGAGCAGTACTTC. Variable domain in full (rest from reference TRBV19 and TRBJ2-7): DGGITQSPKYLFRKEGQNVTLSCEQNLNHDAMYWYRQDPGQGLRLIYYSQIVNDFQKGDIAEGYSVSREKKESFPLTVTSAQKNPTAFYLCASSLWLAGTYEQYFGPGTRLTVT.

The chain is built from TRBV27 and TRBJ1-5; D is unresolved. Trimming removed 5 bases at V and 5 bases at J, with 7 bases between. The CDR3 runs 12 residues. CDR1 and CDR2 (germline): MNHEY, SMNVEV (reference sequence). CDR3 coding DNA: TGTGCCAGCAGTACCTTGGATCAGCCCCAGCATTTT. Translated, it gives CASSTLDQPQHF.

The V and J genes are TRBV5-5 and TRBJ1-1, with D tentatively TRBD1 (5 bases). Trimming left V 2 bases short and J 7 bases short, with 12 bases between. The CDR3 loop spans 13 amino acids. The germline gives CDR1 SGHKS, CDR2 YYEKEE (reference sequence). The CDR3 spells CASSFGGGDEAFF. The CDR3 DNA follows: TGTGCCAGCAGCTTTGGGGGAGGCGATGAAGCTTTCTTT.

This clone occurred many times. The gene calls are TRBV5-8 and TRBJ1-5, with 9 nucleotides matching TRBD1. J was trimmed by 5 bases and V by 4 bases; bases with no gene match: 4. The germline gives CDR1 SGHTS, CDR2 YDEGEE. The CDR3 covers 14 residues. CDR3: CASSPRQGDQPQHF. Here the CDR3 DNA reads TGTGCCAGCAGCCCCAGACAGGGGGATCAGCCCCAGCATTTT. The whole variable domain, filled in from reference TRBV5-8 and TRBJ1-5, reads EAGVTQSPTHLIKTRGQQATLRCSPISGHTSVYWYQQALGLGLQFLLWYDEGEERNRGNFPPRFSGRQFPNYSSELNVNALELEDSALYLCASSPRQGDQPQHFGDGTRLSIL.

CDR3 sequence: CASSKTAEAFF. The DNA of the CDR3 is TGTGCCAGCAGTAAAACAGCTGAAGCTTTCTTT. This chain uses TRBV28 with TRBJ1-1; D is undetermined. The CDR3 sequence is 11 residues long. The germline V and J ends were trimmed by 5 bases and 6 bases, with 7 bases remaining between them. In germline, CDR1 is MDHEN, CDR2 SYDVKM. Complete variable domain (other parts from reference TRBV28 and TRBJ1-1): DVKVTQSSRYLVKRTGEKVFLECVQDMDHENMFWYRQDPGLGLRLIYFSYDVKMKEKGDIPEGYSVSREKKERFSLILESASTNQTSMYLCASSKTAEAFFGQGTRLTVV.

The CDR3 loop reads CAIPVGRSAGSYEQYF. CDR3 DNA sequence: TGCGCCATCCCGGTAGGTCGCTCCGCCGGTTCCTACGAGCAGTACTTC. The V call is TRBV4-3, the J call TRBJ2-7; unclear D gene. Germline CDR1 and CDR2: LGHNA and YSLEER. The CDR3 is 16 residues long. Trimming shortened V by 10 bases and J by 1 base, and 23 bases separated the two germline ends.

The chain is built from TRBV6-1 and TRBJ2-5; perhaps TRBD1 as D (6 bases). The V end was cut by 5 bases, the J end by 2 bases, with 15 bases between. CDR1 is MNHNS and CDR2 is SASEGT in the germline V gene. The CDR3 runs 15 residues. The CDR3: CASSLPRQAQETQYF. Here the CDR3 DNA reads TGTGCCAGCAGTTTGCCTCGACAGGCACAAGAGACCCAGTACTTC.

V and J are TRBV7-3 and TRBJ2-2; TRBD2 aligns across 10 bases. The CDR3 totals 14 residues. J was trimmed by 5 bases and V by 5 bases; bases with no gene match: 2. Germline V gene sequence: CDR1 SGHTA, CDR2 FQGTGA. The DNA for the CDR3 is TGTGCCAGCAGCCTAGCGGGAGTTACCGGGGAGCTGTTTTTT. Residues: CASSLAGVTGELFF.

In this sample, this clone turned up a few times. The chain recombines TRBV30 with TRBJ1-4, with D maybe TRBD1 (6 bases). The V end lost 0 bases, the J end lost 8 bases, and 13 bases lay between the germline ends. Germline CDR1 is GTSNPN and CDR2 is SVGIG (reference sequence). The CDR3 is 14 amino acids. In DNA form, the CDR3 reads TGTGCCTGGAGTGTAGGGCAGGGGAGCGAAAAACTGTTTTTT. Amino acid sequence: CAWSVGQGSEKLFF.

The V and J genes are TRBV28 and TRBJ1-1; perhaps TRBD1 as D (6 bases). Between the trimmed V and J ends, which lost 1 base and 3 bases, there was a span of 9 bases. The CDR3 totals 14 residues. Per germline, CDR1 MDHEN and CDR2 SYDVKM. CDR3 DNA: TGTGCCAGCAGTTTATTCCCAGGGGACACTGAAGCTTTCTTT. Translating it yields CASSLFPGDTEAFF. Full variable domain (outside the CDR3, taken from reference TRBV28 and TRBJ1-1): DVKVTQSSRYLVKRTGEKVFLECVQDMDHENMFWYRQDPGLGLRLIYFSYDVKMKEKGDIPEGYSVSREKKERFSLILESASTNQTSMYLCASSLFPGDTEAFFGQGTRLTVV.

In its sample, this clone was seen a few times. This sequence joins TRBV28 and TRBJ2-4; no reliable D call. Trimming stripped 10 bases from V and 1 base from J, with 8 bases between. This CDR3 contains 12 residues. Germline V gene lookup returns CDR1 MDHEN and CDR2 SYDVKM. In DNA, the CDR3 is TGTGCCACGCTATCGGCCAAAAACATTCAGTACTTC. Protein sequence: CATLSAKNIQYF.